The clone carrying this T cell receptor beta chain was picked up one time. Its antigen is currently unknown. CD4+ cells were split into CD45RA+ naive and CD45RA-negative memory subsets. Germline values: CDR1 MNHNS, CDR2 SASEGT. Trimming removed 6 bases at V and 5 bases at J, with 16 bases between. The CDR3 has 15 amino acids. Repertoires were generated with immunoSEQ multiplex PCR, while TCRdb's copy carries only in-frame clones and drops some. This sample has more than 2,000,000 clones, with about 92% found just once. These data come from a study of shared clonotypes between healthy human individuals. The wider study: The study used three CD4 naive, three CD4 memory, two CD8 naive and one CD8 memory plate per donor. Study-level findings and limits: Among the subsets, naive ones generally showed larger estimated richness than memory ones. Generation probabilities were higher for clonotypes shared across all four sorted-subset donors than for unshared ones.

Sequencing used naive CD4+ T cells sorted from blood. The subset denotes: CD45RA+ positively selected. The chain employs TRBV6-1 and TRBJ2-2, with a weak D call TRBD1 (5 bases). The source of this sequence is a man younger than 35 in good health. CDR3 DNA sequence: TGTGCCAGCAGCCAGTGGCAGGGATGGACCGGGGAGCTGTTTTTT. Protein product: CASSQWQGWTGELFF.